The source of this T cell receptor (beta chain) is a study of blood T cell repertoires in COVID-19. Study summary: From the United States, Italy and Spain came samples of acute and convalescent COVID-19. Sources were T cells, B-cell-depleted T cells, or PBMCs; the material itself was cDNA or gDNA.

Germline CDR1 LGHNA, CDR2 YNFKEQ. The CDR3 is 17 residues long. Trimming removed 3 bases at V and 2 bases at J, with 16 bases between. Followed longitudinally, the Seattle patients had been enrolled during active infection. Per the original methods: It was from reference gene primer amplification that nucleated cell counts were estimated. Profiled with immunoSEQ multiplex PCR; TCRdb holds only in-frame clones, not every one. V and J calls and clone size are copied from that table; D and trimming were computed from the DNA. The sample has about 70,000 clones, around 83% seen once; the top ten hold approximately 7%.

This sequence was found in a man aged 25 to 40 with COVID-19, enrolled during active disease. The gene calls are TRBV4-2 and TRBJ2-2; D perhaps matches TRBD2 (6 bases). The sample was peripheral blood. CDR3 bases: TGTGCCAGCAGCCAGGAGGGGTCAGACGTCAACACCGGGGAGCTGTTTTTT. Protein: CASSQEGSDVNTGELFF.